This record looks at one T cell receptor beta chain sequence and its context. This specimen belongs to a study of OX40 agonist ivuxolimab in advanced cancers. Deletions cut 4 bases from V and 5 bases from J, with 14 bases between. Germline CDR1 is SQVTM and CDR2 is ANQGSEA. The CDR3 is 13 amino acids. Generated by immunoSEQ multiplex PCR, the TCRdb table keeps only in-frame clones and is missing some. The sample lists about 100,000 clones, around 91% occurring once. This sequence joins TRBV29-1 and TRBJ1-1; D uncertain. The material was CD4+ or CD8+ T cells sorted from blood, obtained in a trial of the OX40 agonist ivuxolimab. This TCR was sampled from an adult with an advanced solid tumor such as melanoma, head and neck, liver or kidney cancer. The CDR3 here is CSVASGFGTEAFF. In DNA, the CDR3 is TGCAGCGTTGCGTCAGGTTTTGGAACTGAAGCTTTCTTT. The full variable domain, rest sourced from reference TRBV29-1 and TRBJ1-1, is SAVISQKPSRDICQRGTSLTIQCQVDSQVTMMFWYRQQPGQSLTLIATANQGSEATYESGFVIDKFPISRPNLTFSTLTVSNMSPEDSSIYLCSVASGFGTEAFFGQGTRLTVV.